The source of this T cell receptor beta chain is a study of cytomegalovirus exposure and HLA in healthy donors. Comments on this clone: Its antigen is as yet unknown.

The germline V gene has CDR1 SNHLY and CDR2 FYNNEI. Trimming cost V 9 bases and J 3 bases; bases outside gene matches: 7. CDR3 length equals 13 residues. General study results and limits: Analysis was carried out at a later point, and it linked a missense DCLRE1C variant to TCR beta V- and J-gene trimming.

PCR employed 60 Vbeta and 13 Jbeta primers. Sequenced by immunoSEQ multiplex PCR; TCRdb stores in-frame clones only, minus some. Among 90,000 to 120,000 clones listed, over 75% were seen once. The TCR originated in a man younger than 45 in good health and CMV-seronegative. Sequenced material: PBMCs. The chain recombines TRBV2 with TRBJ1-2; 7 bases are shared with TRBD1. Here the CDR3 DNA reads TGTGCCAGACCGAGACAGGGCGACTATGGCTACACCTTC. Its translation is CARPRQGDYGYTF.